This entry describes one TCR beta chain. The antigen is undetermined. These data are taken from a study of lymphopenia after photon versus proton radiotherapy. The study's findings and limits: Oligoclonal CD8+ Temra expansion after nadir drove photon patients' diversity drop. Survival link was tested only in deceased patients; proton benefit remains a possibility. Proton therapy kept repertoires fairly stable, unlike photons, which gained effector/memory cells.

CDR3 size: 15 residues. Germline V gene lookup returns CDR1 WSHSY and CDR2 SAAADI. Between the trimmed V and J ends, which lost 4 bases and 0 bases, there was a span of 10 bases. Method: immunoSEQ multiplex PCR; TCRdb's copy keeps in-frame clones and lacks some. The sample consists of more than 11,000 clones, 82% of them appearing once. V is TRBV10-2 and J is TRBJ1-3; perhaps TRBD1 as D (5 bases). The origin of this receptor is a man in his fifties or sixties with gastric cancer. The sequencing here drew on peripheral blood, taken from a patient treated with photon-based radiotherapy. The CDR3 loop reads CASSGQTISGNTIYF. The CDR3 DNA follows: TGCGCCAGCAGTGGACAGACTATCTCTGGAAACACCATATATTTT.